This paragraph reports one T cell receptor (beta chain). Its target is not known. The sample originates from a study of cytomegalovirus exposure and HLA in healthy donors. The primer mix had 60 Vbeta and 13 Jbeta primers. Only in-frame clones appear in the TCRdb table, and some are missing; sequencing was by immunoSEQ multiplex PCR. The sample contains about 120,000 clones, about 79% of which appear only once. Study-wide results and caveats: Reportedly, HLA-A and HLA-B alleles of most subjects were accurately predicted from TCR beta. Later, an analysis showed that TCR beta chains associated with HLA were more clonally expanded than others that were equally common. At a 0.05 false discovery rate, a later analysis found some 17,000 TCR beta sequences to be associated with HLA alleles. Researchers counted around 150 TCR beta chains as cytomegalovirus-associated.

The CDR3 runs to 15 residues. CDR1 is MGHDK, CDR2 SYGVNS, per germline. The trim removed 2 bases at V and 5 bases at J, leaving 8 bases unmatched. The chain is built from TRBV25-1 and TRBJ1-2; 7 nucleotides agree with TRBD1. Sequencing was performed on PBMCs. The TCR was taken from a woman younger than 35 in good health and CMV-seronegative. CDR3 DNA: TGTGCCAGCAGTGAAATTTCGACAGGGCAATATGGCTACACCTTC. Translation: CASSEISTGQYGYTF.